This entry is about one T cell receptor (beta chain). Its matching antigen is unknown. The data are from a study of graft-versus-host responses after intestinal transplantation. Study summary: Induction using anti-thymocyte globulin, followed by tacrolimus and steroids for approximately 3 years, was given to all recipients. Study-level points and caveats: Clonal ratios of graft-versus-host to host-versus-graft in allografts were high for patients exhibiting graft-donor T cell macrochimerism. Analysis identified GvH clones in recipient marrow, with some appearing first in ileum or blood.

The data were produced by immunoSEQ multiplex PCR, yet TCRdb's version contains in-frame clones alone and is incomplete. The repertoire holds some 140,000 clones, with roughly nine tenths as singletons. V shed 3 bases, J shed 5 bases, and the junction held 1 base outside the gene matches. This CDR3 region has 13 residues. Germline V gene lookup returns CDR1 SGDLS and CDR2 YYNGEE. The chain carries TRBV9 and TRBJ1-3, with 8 bases lining up with TRBD1. The TCR originated in a human donor who received an intestinal transplant. The specimen was unstimulated CD4+ T cells sorted from spleen or lymph node cells, collected before intestinal transplant. For the CDR3, the DNA is TGTGCCAGCAGCGGACAGGGGCGAAACACCATATATTTT. Translated: CASSGQGRNTIYF.